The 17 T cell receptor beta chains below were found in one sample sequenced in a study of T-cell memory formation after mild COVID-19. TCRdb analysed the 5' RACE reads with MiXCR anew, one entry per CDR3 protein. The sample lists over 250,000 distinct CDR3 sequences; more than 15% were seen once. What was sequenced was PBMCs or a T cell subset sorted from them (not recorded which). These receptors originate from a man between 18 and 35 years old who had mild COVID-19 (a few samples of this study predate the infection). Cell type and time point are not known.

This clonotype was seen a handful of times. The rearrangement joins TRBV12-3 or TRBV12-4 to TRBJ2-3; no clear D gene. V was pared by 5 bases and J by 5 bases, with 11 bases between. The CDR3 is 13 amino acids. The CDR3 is CASSLGSVDTQYF. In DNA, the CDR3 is TGTGCCAGCAGTCTCGGCTCAGTAGATACGCAGTATTTT.

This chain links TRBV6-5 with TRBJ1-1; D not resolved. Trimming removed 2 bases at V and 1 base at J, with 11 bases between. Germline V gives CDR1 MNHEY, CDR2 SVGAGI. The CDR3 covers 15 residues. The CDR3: CASSYTLRGNTEAFF. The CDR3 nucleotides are TGTGCCAGCAGTTACACCCTCCGGGGGAACACTGAAGCTTTCTTT.

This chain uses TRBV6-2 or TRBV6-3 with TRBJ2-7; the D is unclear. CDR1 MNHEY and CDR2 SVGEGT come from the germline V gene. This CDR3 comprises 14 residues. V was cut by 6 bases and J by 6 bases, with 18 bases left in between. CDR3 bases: TGTGCCAGCAGGCCGAACGAAATCAAGCGCGAGCAGTACTTC. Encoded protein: CASRPNEIKREQYF.

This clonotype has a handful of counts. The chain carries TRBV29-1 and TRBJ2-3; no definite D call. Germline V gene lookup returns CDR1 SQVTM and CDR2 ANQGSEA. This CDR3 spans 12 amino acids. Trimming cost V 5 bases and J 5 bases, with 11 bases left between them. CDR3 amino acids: CSVLTPGDTQYF. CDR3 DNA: TGCAGCGTTCTGACACCCGGAGATACGCAGTATTTT.

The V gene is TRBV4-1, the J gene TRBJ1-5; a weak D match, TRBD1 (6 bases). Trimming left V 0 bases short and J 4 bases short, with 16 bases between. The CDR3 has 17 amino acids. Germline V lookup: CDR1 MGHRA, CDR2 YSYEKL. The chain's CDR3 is CASSQESLGQINQPQHF. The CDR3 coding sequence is TGCGCCAGCAGCCAAGAATCCCTTGGACAGATAAATCAGCCCCAGCATTTT.

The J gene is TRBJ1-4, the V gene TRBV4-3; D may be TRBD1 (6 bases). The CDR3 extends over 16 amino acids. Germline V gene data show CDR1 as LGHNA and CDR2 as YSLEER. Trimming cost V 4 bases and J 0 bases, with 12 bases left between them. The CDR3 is CASSLDRFATNEKLFF. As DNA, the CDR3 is TGCGCCAGCAGCCTCGACAGGTTTGCAACTAATGAAAAACTGTTTTTT.

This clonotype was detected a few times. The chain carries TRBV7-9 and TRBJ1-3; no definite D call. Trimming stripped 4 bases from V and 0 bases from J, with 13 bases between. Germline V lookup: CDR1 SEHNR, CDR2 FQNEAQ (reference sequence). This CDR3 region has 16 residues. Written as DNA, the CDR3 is TGTGCCAGCAGCTCGACCGGGCCTAGCTCTGGAAACACCATATATTTT. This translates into CASSSTGPSSGNTIYF. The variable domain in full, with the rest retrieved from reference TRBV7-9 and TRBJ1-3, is DTGVSQNPRHKITKRGQNVTFRCDPISEHNRLYWYRQTLGQGPEFLTYFQNEAQLEKSRLLSDRFSAERPKGSFSTLEIQRTEQGDSAMYLCASSSTGPSSGNTIYFGEGSWLTVV.

The CDR3 DNA is TGTGCCAGCAGCCAAGGCCGTAGGGGGCGGCACACCGGGGAGCTGTTTTTT. This codes for CASSQGRRGRHTGELFF. V and J are TRBV3-1 and TRBJ2-2; 7 bases fit TRBD1. CDR1 LGHDT and CDR2 YNNKEL come from the germline V gene (reference sequence). This CDR3 contains 17 residues. The J segment lost 3 bases and the V segment lost 1 base, leaving 8 bases of the junction unmatched.

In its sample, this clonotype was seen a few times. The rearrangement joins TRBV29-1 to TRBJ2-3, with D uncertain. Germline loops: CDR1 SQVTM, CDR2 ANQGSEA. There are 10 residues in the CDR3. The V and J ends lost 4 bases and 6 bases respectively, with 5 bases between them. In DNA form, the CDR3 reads TGCAGCGTTGGCGACGATACGCAGTATTTT. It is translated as CSVGDDTQYF.

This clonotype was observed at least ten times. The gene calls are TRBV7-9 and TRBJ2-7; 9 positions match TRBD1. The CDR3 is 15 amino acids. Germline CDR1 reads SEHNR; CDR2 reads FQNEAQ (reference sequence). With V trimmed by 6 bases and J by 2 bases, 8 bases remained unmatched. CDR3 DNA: TGTGCCAGCAGTTTGGGACAGGGTGCGACCTACGAGCAGTACGTC. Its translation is CASSLGQGATYEQYV.

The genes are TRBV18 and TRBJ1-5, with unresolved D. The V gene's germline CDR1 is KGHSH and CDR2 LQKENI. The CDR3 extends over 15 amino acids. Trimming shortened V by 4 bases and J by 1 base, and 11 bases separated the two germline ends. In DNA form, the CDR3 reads TGTGCCAGCTCACGGACGGCGAACAGCAATCAGCCCCAGCATTTT. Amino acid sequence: CASSRTANSNQPQHF.

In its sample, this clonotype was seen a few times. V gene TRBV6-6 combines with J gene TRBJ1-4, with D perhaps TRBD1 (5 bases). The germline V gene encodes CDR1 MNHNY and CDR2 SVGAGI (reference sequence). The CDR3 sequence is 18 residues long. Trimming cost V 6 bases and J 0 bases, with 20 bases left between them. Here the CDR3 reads CASSLHPTGDPTNEKLFF. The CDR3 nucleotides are TGTGCCAGCAGCCTTCACCCCACGGGGGACCCAACTAATGAAAAACTGTTTTTT.

CDR3 sequence (DNA): TGTGCCAGCAGCCATGGACAGGGTGTGTGGCAGCCCCAGCATTTT. Its protein product is CASSHGQGVWQPQHF. The chain carries TRBV7-8 and TRBJ1-5; TRBD1 matches 8 bases. Trimming removed 5 bases from V and 7 bases from J; junction bases left unmatched: 10. The CDR3 runs 15 residues. Germline V CDR1 and CDR2: SGHVS, FQNEAQ.

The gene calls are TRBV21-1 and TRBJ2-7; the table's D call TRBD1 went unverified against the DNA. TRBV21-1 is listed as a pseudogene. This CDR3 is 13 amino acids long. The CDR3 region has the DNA TGTGCCAGCAGCACCGAAGGACAGAGCGAGCAGTACGTC. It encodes CASSTEGQSEQYV.

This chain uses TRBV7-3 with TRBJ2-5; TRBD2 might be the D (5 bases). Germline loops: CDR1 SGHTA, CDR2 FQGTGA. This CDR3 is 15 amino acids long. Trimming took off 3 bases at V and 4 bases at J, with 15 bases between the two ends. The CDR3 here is CASSFRGKPPETQYF. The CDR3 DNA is TGTGCCAGCAGCTTCCGGGGAAAACCTCCAGAGACCCAGTACTTC.

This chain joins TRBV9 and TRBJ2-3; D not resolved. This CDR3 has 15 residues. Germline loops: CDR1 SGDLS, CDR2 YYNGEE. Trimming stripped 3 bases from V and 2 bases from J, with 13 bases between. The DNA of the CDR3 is TGTGCCAGCAGCGCGGACCCTGGGCCCACAGATACGCAGTATTTT. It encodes CASSADPGPTDTQYF.

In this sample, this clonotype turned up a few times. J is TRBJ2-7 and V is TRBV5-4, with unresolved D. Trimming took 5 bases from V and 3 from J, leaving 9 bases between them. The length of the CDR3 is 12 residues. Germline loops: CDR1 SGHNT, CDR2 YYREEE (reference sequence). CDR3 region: CASSYSNYEQYF. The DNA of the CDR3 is TGTGCCAGCAGTTACAGTAACTACGAGCAGTACTTC.